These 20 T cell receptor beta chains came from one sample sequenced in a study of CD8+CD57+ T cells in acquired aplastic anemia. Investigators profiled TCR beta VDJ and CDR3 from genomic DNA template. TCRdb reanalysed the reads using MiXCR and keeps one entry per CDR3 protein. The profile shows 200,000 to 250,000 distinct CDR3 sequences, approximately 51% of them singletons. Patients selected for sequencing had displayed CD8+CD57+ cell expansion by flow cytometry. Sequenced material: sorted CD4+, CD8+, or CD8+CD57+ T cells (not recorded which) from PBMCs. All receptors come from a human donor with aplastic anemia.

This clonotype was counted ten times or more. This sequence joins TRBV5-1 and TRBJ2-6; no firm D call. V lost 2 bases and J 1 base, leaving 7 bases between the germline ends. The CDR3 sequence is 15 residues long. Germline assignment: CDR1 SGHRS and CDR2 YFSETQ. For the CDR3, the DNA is TGCGCCAGCAGCTTTGGACCTTCTGGGGCCAACGTCCTGACTTTC. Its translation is CASSFGPSGANVLTF.

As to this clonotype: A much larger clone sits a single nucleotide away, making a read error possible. In DNA form, the CDR3 reads TGTGCCAGCAGCCCTAAGACAGGGTTACACACTGGAGCTTTCTTT. Its translation: CASSPKTGLHTGAFF. The V and J genes are TRBV5-6 and TRBJ1-1; 7 nucleotides match TRBD1. The germline V gene encodes CDR1 SGHDT and CDR2 YYEEEE. This CDR3 is 15 amino acids long.

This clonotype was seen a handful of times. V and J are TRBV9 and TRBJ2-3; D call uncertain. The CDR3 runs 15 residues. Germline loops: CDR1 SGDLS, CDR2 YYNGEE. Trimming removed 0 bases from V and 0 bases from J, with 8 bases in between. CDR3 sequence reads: CASSVEGLSTDTQYF. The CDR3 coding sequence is TGTGCCAGCAGCGTAGAAGGATTAAGCACAGATACGCAGTATTTT.

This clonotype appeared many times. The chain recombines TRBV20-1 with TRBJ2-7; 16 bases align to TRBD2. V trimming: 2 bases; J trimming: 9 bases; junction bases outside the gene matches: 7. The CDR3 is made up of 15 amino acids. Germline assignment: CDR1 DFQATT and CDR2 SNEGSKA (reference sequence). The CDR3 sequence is CSARSGTSGGAVQYF. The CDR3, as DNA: TGCAGTGCTAGATCGGGGACTAGCGGGGGGGCCGTGCAGTACTTC.

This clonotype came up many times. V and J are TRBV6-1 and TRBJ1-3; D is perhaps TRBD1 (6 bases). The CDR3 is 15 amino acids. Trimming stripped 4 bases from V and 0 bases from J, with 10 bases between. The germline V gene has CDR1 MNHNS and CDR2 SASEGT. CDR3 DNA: TGTGCCAGCAGTGTCGACAGGACCTCTGGAAACACCATATATTTT. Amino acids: CASSVDRTSGNTIYF.

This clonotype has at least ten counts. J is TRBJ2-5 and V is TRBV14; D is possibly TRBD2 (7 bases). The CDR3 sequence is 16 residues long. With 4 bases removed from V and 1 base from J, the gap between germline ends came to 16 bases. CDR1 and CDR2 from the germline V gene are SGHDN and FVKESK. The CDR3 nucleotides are TGTGCCAGCAGCCCCGGTTGGGGGGGCTTCCAAGAGACCCAGTACTTC. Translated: CASSPGWGGFQETQYF.

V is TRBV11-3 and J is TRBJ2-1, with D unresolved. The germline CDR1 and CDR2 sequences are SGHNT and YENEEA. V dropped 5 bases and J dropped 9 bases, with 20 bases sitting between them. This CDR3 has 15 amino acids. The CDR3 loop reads CASSPRWGPESEQFF. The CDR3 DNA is TGTGCCAGCAGCCCCCGATGGGGTCCCGAGAGTGAGCAGTTCTTC.

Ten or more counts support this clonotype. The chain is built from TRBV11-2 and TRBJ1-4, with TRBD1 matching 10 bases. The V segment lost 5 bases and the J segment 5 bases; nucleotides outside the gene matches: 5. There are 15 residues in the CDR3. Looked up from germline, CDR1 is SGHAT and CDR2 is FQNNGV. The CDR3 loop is CASSQRTGGNEKLFF. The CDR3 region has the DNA TGTGCCAGCAGCCAACGGACAGGGGGGAATGAAAAACTGTTTTTT.

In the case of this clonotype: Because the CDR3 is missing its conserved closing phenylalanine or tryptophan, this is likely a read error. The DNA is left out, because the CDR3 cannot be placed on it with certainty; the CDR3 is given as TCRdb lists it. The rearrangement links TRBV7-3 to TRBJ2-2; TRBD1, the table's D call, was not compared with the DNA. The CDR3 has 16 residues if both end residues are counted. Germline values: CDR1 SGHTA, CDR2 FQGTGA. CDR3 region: CASSTDRGPQHRGAVV.

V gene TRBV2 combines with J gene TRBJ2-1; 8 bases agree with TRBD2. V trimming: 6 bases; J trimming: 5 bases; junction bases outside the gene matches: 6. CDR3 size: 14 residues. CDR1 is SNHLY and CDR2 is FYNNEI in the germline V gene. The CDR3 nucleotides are TGTGCCAGCAGCGTCTTTAGCGGGAACAATGAGCAGTTCTTC. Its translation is CASSVFSGNNEQFF.

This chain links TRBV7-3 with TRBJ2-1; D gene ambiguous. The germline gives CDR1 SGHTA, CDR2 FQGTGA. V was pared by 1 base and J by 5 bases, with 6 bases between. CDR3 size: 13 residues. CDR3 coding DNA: TGTGCCAGCAGCTTAAACCTGGACAATGAGCAGTTCTTC. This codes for CASSLNLDNEQFF.

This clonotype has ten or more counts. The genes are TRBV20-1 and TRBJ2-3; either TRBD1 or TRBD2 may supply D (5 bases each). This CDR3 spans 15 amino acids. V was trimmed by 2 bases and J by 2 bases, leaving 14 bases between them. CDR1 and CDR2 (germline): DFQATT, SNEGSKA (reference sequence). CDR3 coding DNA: TGCAGTGCTAGAATGGGGAGAGGGGACACAGATACGCAGTATTTT. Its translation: CSARMGRGDTDTQYF.

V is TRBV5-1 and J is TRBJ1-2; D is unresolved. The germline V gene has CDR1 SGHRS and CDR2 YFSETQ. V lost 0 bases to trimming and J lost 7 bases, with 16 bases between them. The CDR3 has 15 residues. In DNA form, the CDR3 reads TGCGCCAGCAGCTTGGGGCACTCCGTTACTCGTGGCTACACCTTC. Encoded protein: CASSLGHSVTRGYTF.

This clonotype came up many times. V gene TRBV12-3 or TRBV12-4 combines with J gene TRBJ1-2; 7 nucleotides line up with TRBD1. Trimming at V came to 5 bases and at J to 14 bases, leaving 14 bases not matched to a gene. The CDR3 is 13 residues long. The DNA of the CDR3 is TGTGCCAGCAGTCCCCCGGGACAGACTACATCTACCTTC. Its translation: CASSPPGQTTSTF.

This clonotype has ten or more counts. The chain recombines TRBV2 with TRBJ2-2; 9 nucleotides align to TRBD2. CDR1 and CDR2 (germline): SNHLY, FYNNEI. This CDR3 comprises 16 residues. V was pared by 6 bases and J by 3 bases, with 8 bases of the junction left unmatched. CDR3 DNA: TGTGCCAGCAGGGGAGCGGGGGGAAGGGACACCGGGGAGCTGTTTTTT. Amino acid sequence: CASRGAGGRDTGELFF.

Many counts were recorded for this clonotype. CDR3 loop: CASSPPGELYNEQFF. The CDR3 DNA follows: TGTGCCAGCAGCCCGCCCGGGGAGCTATACAATGAGCAGTTCTTC. The chain is built from TRBV12-3 or TRBV12-4 and TRBJ2-1; D may be TRBD2 (5 bases). With 6 bases removed from V and 4 bases from J, the gap between germline ends came to 16 bases. There are 15 residues in the CDR3.

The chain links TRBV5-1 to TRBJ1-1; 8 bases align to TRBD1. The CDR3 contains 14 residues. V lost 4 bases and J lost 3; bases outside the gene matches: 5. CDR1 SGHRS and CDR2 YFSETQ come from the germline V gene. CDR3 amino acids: CASSTTGVYTEAFF. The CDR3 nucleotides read TGCGCCAGCAGCACGACAGGGGTTTACACTGAAGCTTTCTTT.

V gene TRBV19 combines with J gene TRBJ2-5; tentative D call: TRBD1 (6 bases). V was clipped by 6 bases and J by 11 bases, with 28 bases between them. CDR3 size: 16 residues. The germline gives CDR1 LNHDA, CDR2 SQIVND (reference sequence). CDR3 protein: CASSSLGTSNGNEQYF. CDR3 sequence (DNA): TGTGCCAGTAGCTCCCTCGGGACATCAAATGGCAATGAGCAGTACTTC.

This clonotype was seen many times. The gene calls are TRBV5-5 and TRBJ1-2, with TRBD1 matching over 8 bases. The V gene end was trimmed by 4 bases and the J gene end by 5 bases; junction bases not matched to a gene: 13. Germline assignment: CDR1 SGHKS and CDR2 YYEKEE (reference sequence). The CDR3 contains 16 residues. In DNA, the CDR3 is TGTGCCAGCAGCCCCCCTAACCGACAGGGGAGGTATGGCTACACCTTC. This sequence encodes CASSPPNRQGRYGYTF.

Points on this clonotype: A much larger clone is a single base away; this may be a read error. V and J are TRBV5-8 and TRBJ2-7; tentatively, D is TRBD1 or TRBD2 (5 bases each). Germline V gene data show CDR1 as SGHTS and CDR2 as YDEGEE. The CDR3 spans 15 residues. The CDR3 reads CASSLYRDGFYVQYF. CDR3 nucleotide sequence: TGTGCCAGCAGCTTATACCGGGACGGATTCTACGTGCAGTACTTC.